The 16 T cell receptor beta chains below come from one sample, sequenced in a study of blood T cell repertoires in COVID-19 (dated by TCRdb to 2018 to 2021). Libraries came from the immunoSEQ multiplex PCR assay. What TCRdb holds here is the immuneACCESS table cut down to in-frame rearrangements. Part of the clones is not present; checked against another copy, under half of the missing clones reflect an unresolved V gene, and the others are unexplained. For this sample the table gives nearly 95,000 clones, of which 80% were detected only once. The ten largest clones represent around 15% of the sample. Sequenced input: peripheral blood. These TCRs come from a human donor in a cohort sampled during active COVID-19.

The gene calls are TRBV27 and TRBJ2-3; TRBD2 matches at 11 bases. Looked up from germline, CDR1 is MNHEY and CDR2 is SMNVEV (reference sequence). The trim removed 2 bases at V and 4 bases at J, leaving 5 bases unmatched. The CDR3 sequence is 16 residues long. CDR3 protein: CASSLLASGRPDTQYF. In DNA, the CDR3 is TGTGCCAGCAGTTTACTGGCTAGCGGGAGGCCAGATACGCAGTATTTT.

In this sample, this clone turned up a few times. V gene TRBV7-6 combines with J gene TRBJ2-7, with TRBD1 matching over 11 bases. This CDR3 contains 16 residues. J gave up 0 bases and V 2 bases, and 3 bases lay outside the gene matches. Germline loops: CDR1 SGHVS, CDR2 FNYEAQ. In nucleotides, the CDR3 is TGTGCCAGCAGCTTAATGGGGACAGGGGGCTCCTACGAGCAGTACTTC. This translates into CASSLMGTGGSYEQYF.

The chain recombines TRBV7-6 with TRBJ2-7, with 8 bases identical to TRBD1. CDR3 length: 17 amino acids. The V gene's germline CDR1 is SGHVS and CDR2 FNYEAQ. V was pared by 4 bases and J by 0 bases, with 11 bases of the junction left unmatched. In DNA, the CDR3 is TGTGCCAGCAGCTCTGGGGGCGGGACAGGCGTCTCCTACGAGCAGTACTTC. Residues: CASSSGGGTGVSYEQYF. Variable domain in full (rest from reference TRBV7-6 and TRBJ2-7): GAGVSQSPRYKVTKRGQDVALRCDPISGHVSLYWYRQALGQGPEFLTYFNYEAQQDKSGLPNDRFSAERPEGSISTLTIQRTEQRDSAMYRCASSSGGGTGVSYEQYFGPGTRLTVT.

The chain carries TRBV3-1 (or the pseudogene TRBV3-2) and TRBJ2-7; TRBD2 might be the D (5 bases). The CDR3 totals 15 residues. Between the trimmed V and J ends, which lost 2 bases and 4 bases, there was a span of 15 bases. Germline-derived CDR1 and CDR2 are LGHDT and YNNKEL (reference sequence). The CDR3 bases are TGTGCCAGCAGCCAAACTGGCGCCTCGGGGTACGAGCAGTACTTC. Protein: CASSQTGASGYEQYF.

The V call is TRBV24-1, the J call TRBJ2-7, with D unresolved. V lost 3 bases and J lost 1, with 9 bases in between. The CDR3 extends over 14 amino acids. CDR1 and CDR2 from the germline V gene are KGHDR and SFDVKD. For the CDR3, the DNA is TGTGCCACCAGTGATGCTACTAAGTCCTACGAGCAGTACTTC. Protein product: CATSDATKSYEQYF.

The V gene is TRBV19, the J gene TRBJ1-2, with D perhaps TRBD1 (6 bases). In germline, CDR1 is LNHDA, CDR2 SQIVND (reference sequence). The CDR3 consists of 14 residues. Trimming pared 4 bases from V and 4 bases from J, leaving 13 bases between. The CDR3 DNA reads as TGTGCCAGTAGTACTCCAGGGGCGAGCTATGGCTACACCTTC. It codes for CASSTPGASYGYTF.

The chain uses TRBV10-2 and TRBJ2-7; D possibly corresponds to TRBD2 (5 bases). Trimming stripped 6 bases from V and 5 bases from J, with 20 bases between. This CDR3 contains 15 residues. CDR1 is WSHSY and CDR2 is SAAADI in the germline V gene. The CDR3 nucleotides are TGCGCCAGCAGGCCCACCGGGAAAAATAACAACGAGCAGTACTTC. It encodes CASRPTGKNNNEQYF.

The rearrangement joins TRBV7-9 to TRBJ2-7; the match to TRBD1 covers 8 bases. Trimming at V came to 2 bases and at J to 3 bases, leaving 12 bases not matched to a gene. This CDR3 has 17 residues. Germline V gene data show CDR1 as SEHNR and CDR2 as FQNEAQ (reference sequence). Written as DNA, the CDR3 is TGTGCCAGCAGCTTACAACGCTCCGGGACAGGATACTACGAGCAGTACTTC. This encodes CASSLQRSGTGYYEQYF.

The gene calls are TRBV9 and TRBJ2-5; D might be TRBD1 (7 bases). V lost 3 bases and J 4 bases, leaving 19 bases between the germline ends. The V gene's germline CDR1 is SGDLS and CDR2 YYNGEE. The CDR3 sequence is 16 residues long. CDR3 DNA: TGTGCCAGCAGCGGCCAGGGGGGCCTCCAGGGAGAGACCCAGTACTTC. It yields the protein CASSGQGGLQGETQYF.

The rearrangement joins TRBV30 to TRBJ1-1; D might be TRBD1 (5 bases). The V gene's germline CDR1 is GTSNPN and CDR2 SVGIG (reference sequence). With 4 bases removed from V and 1 base from J, the gap between germline ends came to 13 bases. This CDR3 has 14 amino acids. CDR3 in DNA: TGTGCCTGGAAGTATGGGCAGGGGAACACTGAAGCTTTCTTT. Protein sequence: CAWKYGQGNTEAFF.

The J gene is TRBJ2-7, the V gene TRBV28; 11 nucleotides line up with TRBD1. CDR3 length: 13 residues. CDR1 MDHEN and CDR2 SYDVKM come from the germline V gene. Trimming removed 5 bases from V and 5 bases from J; junction bases left unmatched: 2. The CDR3: CASSGQGADEQYF. The CDR3 DNA is TGTGCCAGCAGTGGACAGGGGGCCGACGAGCAGTACTTC.

The chain uses TRBV7-3 and TRBJ2-7; 7 nucleotides line up with TRBD2. The CDR3 totals 14 residues. Looked up from germline, CDR1 is SGHTA and CDR2 is FQGTGA. Trimming took 6 bases from V and 7 from J; bases not matched to a gene: 12. In DNA, the CDR3 is TGTGCCAGCAGTCCCGGGAGGCAAAAAGGGGAGCAGTACTTC. Translated: CASSPGRQKGEQYF.

The V call is TRBV11-3, the J call TRBJ1-2; weak D call: TRBD1 (5 bases). V lost 4 bases to trimming and J lost 5 bases, with 11 bases between them. Germline V CDR1 and CDR2: SGHNT, YENEEA. The CDR3 extends over 13 amino acids. The CDR3 loop reads CASSSFDRYGYTF. The DNA of the CDR3 is TGTGCCAGCAGCTCCTTCGACAGATATGGCTACACCTTC.

The J gene is TRBJ2-1, the V gene TRBV12-3 or TRBV12-4; the D is unclear. The CDR3 sequence is 11 residues long. V dropped 6 bases and J dropped 5 bases, with 5 bases sitting between them. The CDR3 DNA reads as TGTGCCAGCAGGTCTAACAATGAGCAGTTCTTC. Amino acid sequence: CASRSNNEQFF.

The chain joins TRBV15 to TRBJ2-2, with D perhaps matching TRBD1 (5 bases). Germline assignment: CDR1 LNHNV and CDR2 YYDKDF (reference sequence). V was trimmed by 8 bases and J by 2 bases, leaving 6 bases between them. CDR3 length: 12 residues. Written as DNA, the CDR3 is TGTGCCACCCAGGGAAACACCGGGGAGCTGTTTTTT. It translates to CATQGNTGELFF. The complete variable domain, with remaining parts taken from reference TRBV15 and TRBJ2-2, reads DAMVIQNPRYQVTQFGKPVTLSCSQTLNHNVMYWYQQKSSQAPKLLFHYYDKDFNNEADTPDNFQSRRPNTSFCFLDIRSPGLGDTAMYLCATQGNTGELFFGEGSRLTVL.

The V gene is TRBV27, the J gene TRBJ2-5; D unclear. CDR3 size: 14 residues. Germline values: CDR1 MNHEY, CDR2 SMNVEV (reference sequence). V was trimmed by 4 bases and J by 2 bases, leaving 11 bases between them. The CDR3 DNA follows: TGTGCCAGCAGTTCAGGCCTGGGTCAAGAGACCCAGTACTTC. Protein product: CASSSGLGQETQYF.